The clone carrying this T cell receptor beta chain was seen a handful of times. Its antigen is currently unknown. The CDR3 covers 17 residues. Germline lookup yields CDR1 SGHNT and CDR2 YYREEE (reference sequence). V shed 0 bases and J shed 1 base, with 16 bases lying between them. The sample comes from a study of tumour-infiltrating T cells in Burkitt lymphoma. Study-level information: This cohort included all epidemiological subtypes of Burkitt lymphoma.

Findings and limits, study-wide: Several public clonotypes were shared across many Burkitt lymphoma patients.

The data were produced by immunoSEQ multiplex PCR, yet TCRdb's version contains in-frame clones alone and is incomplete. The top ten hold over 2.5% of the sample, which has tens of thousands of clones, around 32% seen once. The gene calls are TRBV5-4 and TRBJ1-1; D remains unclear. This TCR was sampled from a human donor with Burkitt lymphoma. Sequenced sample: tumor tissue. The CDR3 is CASSLEGLGPPNTEAFF. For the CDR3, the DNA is TGTGCCAGCAGCTTGGAGGGCTTGGGCCCCCCGAACACTGAAGCTTTCTTT.